These T cell receptor beta chains were read from a single sample in a study of sequential checkpoint blockade in melanoma. Sequencing was performed with immunoSEQ multiplex PCR; in TCRdb, only in-frame clones are kept and a portion is missing. The table includes tens of thousands of clones, roughly nine tenths detected once. Material: CD8+ T cells sorted from blood (inferred from file names), obtained from a patient given nivolumab and ipilimumab in sequence. The receptor source for this set is a human donor with melanoma. Each CDR3 is given with its conserved first and last residue. Each record gives: CDR3 protein, CDR3 DNA, D gene, V gene, clone size, J gene, CDR3 length. A D gene is named only where the DNA matches it firmly. Not all rows give a size; the values are once, few, many and, for expanded clones, a class.

CASSLGQNQPQHF | TGTGCCAGCAGTTTAGGCCAGAATCAGCCCCAGCATTTT | . | TRBV7-9 | . | TRBJ1-5 | 13
CASSVDLGGTEAFF | TGTGCCAGCAGCGTAGATCTTGGAGGCACTGAAGCTTTCTTT | . | TRBV9 | . | TRBJ1-1 | 14
CASSKGLAGVTIGNEQFF | TGTGCCAGCAGCAAAGGACTAGCGGGAGTCACTATCGGCAATGAGCAGTTCTTC | . | TRBV21-1 | . | TRBJ2-1 | 18
CASSTGLAGAGANVLTF | TGTGCCAGCAGCACCGGACTAGCGGGAGCTGGGGCCAACGTCCTGACTTTC | TRBD2 | TRBV7-9 | . | TRBJ2-6 | 17
CSVDGPRGHNEQFF | TGCAGCGTTGATGGCCCCAGGGGCCACAATGAGCAGTTCTTC | . | TRBV29-1 | . | TRBJ2-1 | 14
CASSQDPLTNTDRGINIQYF | TGCGCCAGCAGCCAAGATCCGCTTACAAATACTGACAGGGGAATAAACATTCAGTACTTC | TRBD1 | TRBV4-3 | . | TRBJ2-4 | 20
CASSSPLGSAGGPHEQYF | TGTGCCAGCAGTTCCCCCTTGGGGTCGGCGGGAGGGCCGCACGAGCAGTACTTC | TRBD2 | TRBV28 | . | TRBJ2-7 | 18
CASREGLQLEQFF | TGTGCCAGCAGAGAAGGACTACAACTTGAGCAGTTCTTC | . | TRBV7-9 | few | TRBJ2-1 | 13
CASSLARRAPNEQFF | TGTGCCAGCAGCTTAGCGCGCAGGGCCCCCAATGAGCAGTTCTTC | . | TRBV7-8 | few | TRBJ2-1 | 15
CASSKEIYSNQPQHF | TGTGCCAGCAGTAAGGAGATTTATAGCAATCAGCCCCAGCATTTT | . | TRBV2 | . | TRBJ1-5 | 15
CASIPTGYSNQPQHF | TGTGCCAGCATCCCTACCGGGTATAGCAATCAGCCCCAGCATTTT | . | TRBV28 | . | TRBJ1-5 | 15
CASSVQGATNEKLFF | TGTGCCAGTAGTGTCCAGGGGGCGACTAATGAAAAACTGTTTTTT | TRBD1 | TRBV19 | . | TRBJ1-4 | 15
CASSLAGGADRELFF | TGCGCCAGCAGCTTGGCGGGAGGGGCGGACCGGGAGCTGTTTTTT | TRBD2 | TRBV5-1 | once | TRBJ2-2 | 15
CASSLFRGYGKNIQYF | TGTGCCAGCAGTTTATTCAGGGGGTACGGCAAAAACATTCAGTACTTC | TRBD1 | TRBV28 | once | TRBJ2-4 | 16
CASSPAAQGARGYGYTF | TGTGCCAGCAGTCCCGCCGCTCAGGGGGCGCGCGGCTATGGCTACACCTTC | TRBD1 | TRBV28 | few | TRBJ1-2 | 17
CASTLYRAGGLGEQFF | TGTGCCAGCACCCTTTATAGGGCGGGAGGGCTGGGTGAGCAGTTCTTC | TRBD2 | TRBV28 | . | TRBJ2-1 | 16
CASSQENTDGYTF | TGTGCCAGCAGCCAAGAAAATACGGATGGCTACACCTTC | . | TRBV4-2 | . | TRBJ1-2 | 13
CASSQGWSSYEQYF | TGTGCCAGCAGCCAAGGTTGGAGCTCCTACGAGCAGTACTTC | . | TRBV27 | . | TRBJ2-7 | 14
CASSLFGGYEQYF | TGTGCCAGCAGTTTATTCGGGGGCTACGAGCAGTACTTC | . | TRBV28 | once | TRBJ2-7 | 13
CASSDLSTDTQYF | TGCGCCAGCAGTGACCTGAGCACAGATACGCAGTATTTT | . | TRBV10-2 | . | TRBJ2-3 | 13
CASSHPATGGHEQFF | TGTGCCAGCAGCCACCCTGCGACAGGGGGCCATGAGCAGTTCTTC | TRBD1 | TRBV7-3 | . | TRBJ2-1 | 15
CSVEREARNTDTQYF | TGCAGCGTTGAACGGGAGGCCAGGAACACAGATACGCAGTATTTT | TRBD2 | TRBV29-1 | . | TRBJ2-3 | 15
CASSSTWTGAGNTIYF | TGTGCCAGCAGCTCGACCTGGACAGGGGCAGGAAACACCATATATTTT | TRBD1 | TRBV7-9 | few | TRBJ1-3 | 16
CATSPQRDSYEQYF | TGTGCCACCAGCCCACAGCGGGACTCCTACGAGCAGTACTTC | TRBD2 | TRBV15 | . | TRBJ2-7 | 14
CASSPMGLAITGELFF | TGTGCTAGCAGCCCAATGGGACTAGCGATCACCGGGGAGCTGTTTTTT | TRBD2 | TRBV7-7 | . | TRBJ2-2 | 16
CASSQVKGAEAFF | TGTGCCAGCAGCCAAGTTAAGGGGGCTGAAGCTTTCTTT | . | TRBV4-2 | . | TRBJ1-1 | 13
CASSVGGTDTYNEQFF | TGTGCCAGCAGCGTAGGAGGGACAGACACCTACAATGAGCAGTTCTTC | TRBD1 | TRBV9 | once | TRBJ2-1 | 16
CASSLGTGDETQYF | TGTGCCAGCAGCCTAGGGACAGGGGATGAGACCCAGTACTTC | TRBD1 | TRBV7-9 | once | TRBJ2-5 | 14
CASRPGVLSTDTQYF | TGTGCCAGCAGGCCGGGGGTATTGTCCACAGATACGCAGTATTTT | . | TRBV7-9 | . | TRBJ2-3 | 15
CASSAVPGQGNEQYF | TGTGCCAGCAGCGCCGTCCCGGGACAGGGAAACGAGCAGTACTTC | TRBD1 | TRBV7-3 | . | TRBJ2-7 | 15
CASSAIQGSGAGELFF | TGTGCCAGCAGCGCGATACAGGGATCCGGGGCCGGGGAGCTGTTTTTT | . | TRBV9 | . | TRBJ2-2 | 16
CASSRGTGGEEELFF | TGCGCCAGCAGCAGAGGGACAGGGGGGGAAGAGGAGCTGTTTTTT | TRBD1 | TRBV4-3 | . | TRBJ2-2 | 15
CASSFGTGPLNEKLFF | TGTGCCAGCAGTTTCGGGACAGGGCCCCTGAATGAAAAACTGTTTTTT | TRBD1 | TRBV28 | . | TRBJ1-4 | 16
CASSYSIRQPQHF | TGTGCCAGCAGTTACTCGATTAGACAGCCCCAGCATTTT | . | TRBV6-5 | . | TRBJ1-5 | 13
CATWTGSFSEAFF | TGTGCCACTTGGACAGGGTCTTTCTCTGAAGCTTTCTTT | TRBD1 | TRBV19 | . | TRBJ1-1 | 13
CASSLRQGALANEKLFF | TGTGCCAGCAGTTTAAGGCAGGGGGCGCTGGCTAATGAAAAACTGTTTTTT | TRBD1 | TRBV28 | . | TRBJ1-4 | 17
CASSYTIAGGLITPCEQYF | TGTGCCAGCAGCTATACTATAGCGGGAGGTTTAATTACCCCCTGCGAGCAGTACTTC | TRBD2 | TRBV7-9 | . | TRBJ2-7 | 19
CASSTTDTQYF | TGTGCCAGTAGTACGACAGATACGCAGTATTTT | . | TRBV19 | . | TRBJ2-3 | 11
CASSLGGGEQFF | TGTGCCAGCAGCCTGGGGGGGGGTGAGCAGTTCTTC | TRBD2 | TRBV7-2 | . | TRBJ2-1 | 12
CASSSLLGGNTGELFF | TGTGCCAGCAGCTCCCTCCTGGGGGGGAACACCGGGGAGCTGTTTTTT | . | TRBV11-2 | . | TRBJ2-2 | 16
CASSWGLWQFF | TGTGCCAGCAGCTGGGGACTTTGGCAGTTCTTC | . | TRBV5-6 | . | TRBJ2-1 | 11
CASSPSHTEAFF | TGTGCCAGCAGTCCCTCTCACACTGAAGCTTTCTTT | . | TRBV28 | . | TRBJ1-1 | 12
CASSLAGHNNQPQHF | TGTGCCAGCAGCTTAGCGGGGCACAATAATCAGCCCCAGCATTTT | . | TRBV7-9 | few | TRBJ1-5 | 15
CASSPNARGYEQYF | TGTGCCAGCTCACCCAACGCCAGGGGATACGAGCAGTACTTC | . | TRBV18 | . | TRBJ2-7 | 14
CASTHGRAGIMNTEAFF | TGTGCCAGCACCCATGGTCGGGCGGGGATCATGAACACTGAAGCTTTCTTT | . | TRBV7-3 | . | TRBJ1-1 | 17
CSVEVLSPLDTEAFF | TGCAGCGTTGAAGTACTGTCCCCGTTGGACACTGAAGCTTTCTTT | . | TRBV29-1 | . | TRBJ1-1 | 15
CASSESQGASTEAFF | TGTGCCAGCAGTGAATCACAGGGGGCCAGCACTGAAGCTTTCTTT | TRBD1 | TRBV25-1 | . | TRBJ1-1 | 15
CASSPPSDRTHEQYF | TGTGCCAGCAGTCCTCCCTCGGACAGGACGCACGAGCAGTACTTC | TRBD1 | TRBV28 | . | TRBJ2-7 | 15
CASTLTSLGVSGELFF | TGTGCCAGTACCCTGACTAGCCTGGGGGTGAGCGGGGAGCTGTTTTTT | TRBD2 | TRBV19 | . | TRBJ2-2 | 16
CASSQHTGTGLREQYF | TGCGCCAGCAGCCAACATACCGGGACAGGGTTACGCGAGCAGTACTTC | TRBD1 | TRBV4-3 | . | TRBJ2-7 | 16
CAISGLAGGQDTQYF | TGTGCCATCAGTGGACTAGCGGGAGGCCAAGATACGCAGTATTTT | TRBD2 | TRBV10-3 | . | TRBJ2-3 | 15
CASSLILLGRETQYF | TGTGCCAGCAGCCTTATATTGTTGGGGCGGGAGACCCAGTACTTC | . | TRBV7-2 | . | TRBJ2-5 | 15
CASSLGTGSRNF | TGTGCCAGCAGCTTAGGTACAGGGTCGAGGAATTTT | . | TRBV7-9 | . | TRBJ2-3 | 12
CASSRVYGQSTDTQYF | TGTGCCAGCAGCCGAGTTTATGGGCAAAGCACAGATACGCAGTATTTT | . | TRBV14 | . | TRBJ2-3 | 16